This entry concerns a single TCR beta chain. Trimming took 4 bases from V and 1 from J, leaving 15 bases between them. Per the germline V gene, CDR1 is SGHKS and CDR2 is YYEKEE (reference sequence). This CDR3 is built from 15 residues. This sample stems from a study of shared clonotypes between healthy human individuals. Clones were read by immunoSEQ multiplex PCR, and TCRdb kept only the in-frame ones, dropping some. Of roughly 640,000 clones in the sample, approximately 79% were seen once. Source material: memory CD4+ T cells sorted from blood. Subset specified: CD45RA-negative fraction. This TCR derives from a woman aged 25 to 45 in good health. The chain is built from TRBV5-5 and TRBJ2-7; D call uncertain. This CDR3 is CASSRASDPSYEQYF. The CDR3 DNA reads as TGTGCCAGCAGCCGGGCCAGCGATCCGTCCTACGAGCAGTACTTC.